A selection of T cell receptor beta chains follows, all from one sample in a study of T cells in Graves' hyperthyroidism and ophthalmopathy. TCRdb itself ran the multiplex PCR reads through MiXCR, one entry per CDR3 protein. The sample comprises about 270,000 distinct CDR3 sequences, around 20% of which are singletons, and around 65% rests with the top ten. The sequenced material came from blood. These receptors came from a young man with Graves' ophthalmopathy. CDR3s include the opening cysteine and the closing phenylalanine or tryptophan. The D gene is left open where the match is weak. A clone size is listed for some rows: how often the clone was seen (once, few, many), or a class if it is expanded.

cdr3_nt	cdr3_aa	d_call	clone_size	j_call	v_call	cdr3_length
TGTGCCAGCAGTTTATTTGGGACGGTTAACTATGGCTACACCTTC	CASSLFGTVNYGYTF	-	few	TRBJ1-2	TRBV28	15
TGTGCCAGCTCACCCGGGGGGACTCTGTCCTACGAGCAGTACTTC	CASSPGGTLSYEQYF	TRBD2	many	TRBJ2-7	TRBV18	15
TGTGCCAGCAGACGACGGAATTCCTATAATTCACCCCTCCACTTT	CASRRRNSYNSPLHF	-	-	TRBJ1-6	TRBV2	15
TGCGCCAGCAGGTCGAGCGGGAGCTACGAGCAGTACTTC	CASRSSGSYEQYF	TRBD2	many	TRBJ2-7	TRBV5-1	13
TGTGCCAGCAGAATGACTAGCGGGAACAACGAGCAGTACTTC	CASRMTSGNNEQYF	TRBD2	-	TRBJ2-7	TRBV2	14
TGTGCCAGCAGCCGGATACTAGAGGATACGCAGTATTTT	CASSRILEDTQYF	-	many	TRBJ2-3	TRBV7-6	13
TGTGCCAGTAGTTCTCGATCAGGGAACACCGGGGAGCTGTTTTTT	CASSSRSGNTGELFF	-	-	TRBJ2-2	TRBV19	15
TGTGCCAGCAGTCTCGGGACAGGGGGCGGCTATGGCTACACCTTC	CASSLGTGGGYGYTF	TRBD1	few	TRBJ1-2	TRBV28	15
TGTGCCAGCAGTTTATCCCGGGCTGAGCAGTTCTTC	CASSLSRAEQFF	-	-	TRBJ2-1	TRBV28	12
TGCAGCGTGGGAGACAGGGGGCCTAGCGAGCAGTACTTC	CSVGDRGPSEQYF	TRBD1	few	TRBJ2-7	TRBV29-1	13